Listed here are 3 T cell receptor beta chains from one sample, sequenced in a study of post-analysis software for immune sequencing data. Study findings and constraints: When patients were compared with controls, about five TRBV segments were more frequent, TRBV5-6, TRBV5-1 and TRBV20-1 among them.

Their specific antigens are unknown. Unique molecular identifiers tagged the TCR beta cDNA libraries. TCRdb re-analysed the PCR reads in MiXCR, keeping a single row per CDR3 protein. The sample lists 400,000 to 500,000 distinct CDR3 sequences, more than 30% occurring once. Sequenced material: blood. The receptors stem from a girl aged 2 to 9 with multiple sclerosis.

This clonotype appeared a few times. Sequence at one end of the junction differs from germline and may be a read error. The chain links TRBV15 to TRBJ1-1; unclear D gene. CDR1 LNHNV and CDR2 YYDKDF come from the germline V gene (reference sequence). This CDR3 has 14 residues. CDR3 in amino acids: CATSTDTSNTEAFF. The CDR3 nucleotides read TGCGCCACCAGCACTGACACCTCGAACACTGAAGCTTTCTTT.

This rearrangement joins TRBV29-1 to TRBJ1-2, with D unclear. Between the trimmed V and J ends, which lost 3 bases and 7 bases, there was a span of 15 bases. CDR1 is SQVTM and CDR2 is ANQGSEA in the germline V gene. The CDR3 runs to 13 residues. CDR3 loop: CSVESRPASGYTF. Here the CDR3 DNA reads TGCAGCGTTGAGTCGAGACCCGCTTCTGGCTACACCTTC.

The chain uses TRBV18 and TRBJ1-2, with 10 nucleotides matching TRBD1. Germline assignment: CDR1 KGHSH and CDR2 LQKENI. This CDR3 comprises 13 residues. The V segment lost 5 bases and the J segment 10 bases; nucleotides outside the gene matches: 7. The CDR3 coding sequence is TGTGCCAGCTCAGAACCCCGACAGGGGGCCTACACCTTC. This translates into CASSEPRQGAYTF.